One sample yielded the 32 T cell receptor beta chains listed below, sequenced in a study of blood T cells in healthy people across ages. The authors ran a second PCR of roughly 6 to 12 cycles using a sample-barcoded 5' primer and a J-beta primer mix. TCRdb re-called the 5' RACE reads with MiXCR, one entry per CDR3 protein. The data show fewer than 2 million distinct CDR3 sequences, about two fifths seen once. The source material was blood. The receptors shown here come from a human donor in good health.

V usage is TRBV6-4 and J usage is TRBJ1-2; 7 bases align to TRBD1. CDR1 and CDR2 from the germline V gene are MRHNA and SNTAGT. The V segment lost 2 bases and the J segment 7 bases; nucleotides outside the gene matches: 1. The CDR3 runs to 12 residues. The CDR3 DNA reads as TGTGCCAGCAGTGACCACAGGGGTGGCTACACCTTC. Encoded protein: CASSDHRGGYTF.

The J gene is TRBJ2-7, the V gene TRBV4-3, with D unclear. V lost 0 bases, J lost 1 base, and 10 bases lay in between. The CDR3 extends over 15 amino acids. Germline values: CDR1 LGHNA, CDR2 YSLEER. CDR3 in DNA: TGCGCCAGCAGCCAAGATCCAGGCGGATCCTACGAGCAGTACTTC. Encoded protein: CASSQDPGGSYEQYF.

The genes are TRBV5-1 and TRBJ2-5; 7 bases are shared with TRBD1. Per the germline V gene, CDR1 is SGHRS and CDR2 is YFSETQ. After removal of 5 bases from V and 4 bases from J, the junction contained 11 bases not matched to a gene. This CDR3 spans 15 amino acids. In DNA, the CDR3 is TGCGCCAGCAGTCCAATCAGGGGGTTTACAGAGACCCAGTACTTC. Translation gives CASSPIRGFTETQYF.

This clonotype has just a few counts. The chain links TRBV12-3 or TRBV12-4 to TRBJ2-7; 7 bases are shared with TRBD2. The CDR3 spans 15 residues. Losses at the gene ends were 6 bases for V and 2 bases for J; bases not matched to a gene: 10. The CDR3, as DNA: TGTGCCAGCAGCCTCGGACCGGGGGGTACCTACGAGCAGTACTTC. Translated: CASSLGPGGTYEQYF.

This clonotype has a handful of counts. The gene calls are TRBV12-3 or TRBV12-4 and TRBJ2-7, with D perhaps matching TRBD2 (6 bases). CDR3 length: 14 residues. The germline V and J ends were trimmed by 4 bases and 3 bases, with 13 bases remaining between them. The CDR3 reads CASSSGPGLYEQYF. The CDR3 DNA reads TGTGCCAGCAGTTCGGGACCGGGACTCTACGAGCAGTACTTC.

CDR3 amino acids: CASSYSLYGQYF. CDR3 DNA: TGTGCCAGCAGTTACTCCCTCTACGGGCAGTACTTC. V is TRBV6-6 and J is TRBJ2-5; D ambiguous. Per the germline V gene, CDR1 is MNHNY and CDR2 is SVGAGI (reference sequence). CDR3 length equals 12 residues. V was clipped by 0 bases and J by 11 bases, with 10 bases between them.

This clonotype was counted a few times. This chain connects TRBV20-1 to TRBJ2-1; tentative D call: TRBD2 (5 bases). The CDR3 is made up of 14 amino acids. V lost 2 bases and J lost 8, with 16 bases in between. From germline, CDR1 is DFQATT and CDR2 SNEGSKA (reference sequence). The CDR3 region has the DNA TGCAGTGCTAGATACCGAATTGGACTCGATGAGCAGTTCTTC. It specifies CSARYRIGLDEQFF.

The V call is TRBV28, the J call TRBJ2-7, with D uncertain. The CDR3 runs 12 residues. Trimming left V 7 bases short and J 2 bases short, with 9 bases between. Germline V gene sequence: CDR1 MDHEN, CDR2 SYDVKM. DNA of the CDR3: TGTGCCAGCATGTCGGACCCCTACGAGCAGTACTTC. Amino acid sequence: CASMSDPYEQYF.

This sequence joins TRBV5-5 and TRBJ1-1, with no clear D. The germline V gene has CDR1 SGHKS and CDR2 YYEKEE (reference sequence). This CDR3 contains 15 residues. Trimming cost V 0 bases and J 0 bases, with 9 bases left between them. The CDR3 nucleotides are TGTGCCAGCAGCTTGGATTGGGAATTGAACACTGAAGCTTTCTTT. Its protein is CASSLDWELNTEAFF.

The chain joins TRBV28 to TRBJ1-1; tentative D call: TRBD1 (5 bases). The CDR3 has 14 amino acids. Germline-derived CDR1 and CDR2 are MDHEN and SYDVKM. The V and J ends lost 10 bases and 2 bases respectively, with 17 bases between them. The CDR3 loop reads CAILPRGANTEAFF. CDR3 DNA sequence: TGTGCCATCTTACCGCGGGGCGCAAACACTGAAGCTTTCTTT.

This clonotype was detected only a few times. V gene TRBV6-1 combines with J gene TRBJ1-4; unclear D gene. The CDR3 runs to 16 residues. CDR1 is MNHNS and CDR2 is SASEGT in the germline V gene. The germline V and J ends were trimmed by 5 bases and 0 bases, with 13 bases remaining between them. The CDR3 DNA is TGTGCCAGCAGTCGGACCCAGGCCCCAACTAATGAAAAACTGTTTTTT. Its protein is CASSRTQAPTNEKLFF.

The chain couples TRBV6-2 or TRBV6-3 to TRBJ2-3; no clear D. The CDR3 is 16 residues long. Germline loops: CDR1 MNHEY, CDR2 SVGEGT. The germline V and J ends were trimmed by 2 bases and 0 bases, with 12 bases remaining between them. The CDR3 here is CASSYAIRTSTDTQYF. The CDR3 nucleotides read TGTGCCAGCAGTTACGCTATCAGGACCAGCACAGATACGCAGTATTTT.

The table lists this clonotype with a few counts. CDR3 protein: CSARDPGQWMANIQYF. The CDR3 DNA reads TGCAGTGCTAGAGATCCGGGACAGTGGATGGCGAACATTCAGTACTTC. The chain combines TRBV20-1 with TRBJ2-4; 7 bases agree with TRBD1. Germline V lookup: CDR1 DFQATT, CDR2 SNEGSKA (reference sequence). Trimming removed 0 bases from V and 7 bases from J; junction bases left unmatched: 12. The CDR3 contains 16 residues.

This clonotype was seen more than once but under ten times. Its ends do not fully match the called genes, so a read error is possible. The genes are TRBV9 and TRBJ2-6; the D gene is possibly TRBD1 (5 bases). CDR1 is SGDLS and CDR2 is YYNGEE in the germline V gene. The CDR3 loop spans 15 amino acids. This CDR3 is CASSVLVSGANALTF. The CDR3 nucleotides read TGTGCCAGCAGCGTACTAGTGTCTGGGGCCAACGCCCTGACTTTC.

This clonotype occurred a few times. The chain is built from TRBV10-3 and TRBJ2-3; D is unresolved. Germline CDR1 and CDR2: ENHRY and SYGVKD. CDR3 size: 14 residues. Trimming removed 11 bases from V and 0 bases from J, with 15 bases in between. CDR3 sequence: CASTPQTSTDTQYF. The CDR3 nucleotides are TGTGCCTCCACCCCCCAAACTAGCACAGATACGCAGTATTTT.

To note about this clonotype: A much larger clone lies a single base off, so this may be a read error. The chain recombines TRBV28 with TRBJ1-5; D unclear. Trimming left V 11 bases short and J 4 bases short, with 12 bases between. There are 12 residues in the CDR3. In germline, CDR1 is MDHEN, CDR2 SYDVKM. CDR3 DNA sequence: TGTGCCCGCTCACGACCGAATCAGCCCCAGCATTTT. Translation: CARSRPNQPQHF.

J is TRBJ2-1 and V is TRBV3-1; tentatively, D is TRBD1 or TRBD2 (5 bases each). The CDR3 has 14 amino acids. Germline CDR1 reads LGHDT; CDR2 reads YNNKEL (reference sequence). V lost 5 bases and J lost 10, with 18 bases in between. DNA for the CDR3: TGTGCCAGCAGCGAAGGGACGCCGAGCTACGAGCAGTTCTTC. Translation: CASSEGTPSYEQFF.

The gene calls are TRBV14 and TRBJ1-2; D is undetermined. Trimming shortened V by 6 bases and J by 4 bases, and 12 bases separated the two germline ends. This CDR3 region has 13 residues. CDR1 and CDR2 from the germline V gene are SGHDN and FVKESK. CDR3 region: CASRPEGFYGYTF. For the CDR3, the DNA is TGTGCCAGCAGACCGGAGGGCTTCTATGGCTACACCTTC.

The rearrangement uses TRBV20-1 and TRBJ2-5; D gene ambiguous. TRBJ2-7 explains the end of the DNA better; the J call may be wrong. The CDR3 covers 15 residues. From germline, CDR1 is DFQATT and CDR2 SNEGSKA (reference sequence). The CDR3, as DNA: TGCAGTGCTAGTGGCTTCGCGGTACCGGATTACGAGCAGTACTTC. This codes for CSASGFAVPDYEQYF.

At least ten counts were recorded for this clonotype. The rearrangement joins TRBV4-3 to TRBJ2-1; D uncertain. V was pared by 4 bases and J by 5 bases, with 12 bases between. The germline gives CDR1 LGHNA, CDR2 YSLEER. The CDR3 has 14 amino acids. DNA of the CDR3: TGCGCCAGCAGCCTCCTAAAGGGCAACAATGAGCAGTTCTTC. Translation gives CASSLLKGNNEQFF.

This clonotype was detected only a few times. This chain connects TRBV10-3 to TRBJ2-7, with D perhaps matching TRBD1 (6 bases). The CDR3 is made up of 13 amino acids. Trimming stripped 5 bases from V and 6 bases from J, with 14 bases between. Germline CDR1 reads ENHRY; CDR2 reads SYGVKD. The CDR3: CAISQKQGPEQYF. The CDR3, as DNA: TGTGCCATCAGTCAAAAACAGGGCCCCGAGCAGTACTTC.

This clonotype came up a few times. The rearrangement joins TRBV30 to TRBJ2-4; 8 nucleotides match TRBD1. Per the germline V gene, CDR1 is GTSNPN and CDR2 is SVGIG (reference sequence). J lost 7 bases, V lost 2 bases, and 10 bases had no gene match. The CDR3 length is 15 residues. The CDR3 DNA reads TGTGCCTGGAGTAGAATGGACAGGGAGGCGAACATTCAGTACTTC. Encoded protein: CAWSRMDREANIQYF.

V usage is TRBV7-2 and J usage is TRBJ1-2, with D unresolved. Germline lookup yields CDR1 SGHTA and CDR2 FQGNSA. The CDR3 spans 15 residues. V was trimmed by 1 base and J by 4 bases, leaving 13 bases between them. CDR3: CASSLGSKAIYGYTF. The CDR3 region has the DNA TGTGCCAGCAGCTTAGGATCAAAGGCGATCTATGGCTACACCTTC.

The chain recombines TRBV7-2 with TRBJ1-4; tentative D call: TRBD1 (5 bases). Trimming shortened V by 2 bases and J by 7 bases, and 17 bases separated the two germline ends. CDR1 SGHTA and CDR2 FQGNSA come from the germline V gene. The CDR3 has 16 residues. DNA of the CDR3: TGTGCCAGCAGCTTACTCTCGGGGGGATTATTTGAAAAACTGTTTTTT. The encoded protein is CASSLLSGGLFEKLFF.

This clonotype came up many times. The V gene is TRBV2, the J gene TRBJ2-7; TRBD1 aligns across 10 bases. Germline V gives CDR1 SNHLY, CDR2 FYNNEI. The CDR3 has 12 residues. Trimming cost V 8 bases and J 7 bases; bases outside gene matches: 5. The CDR3 coding sequence is TGTGCCAGCGGGGACAGGGGACGTGAGCAGTACTTC. Amino acid sequence: CASGDRGREQYF.

This clonotype was detected a few times. The chain carries TRBV27 and TRBJ1-2; the D is unclear. Germline CDR1 MNHEY, CDR2 SMNVEV (reference sequence). V was clipped by 0 bases and J by 2 bases, with 13 bases between them. CDR3 size: 16 residues. Here the CDR3 reads CASSLSAGETNYGYTF. CDR3 DNA: TGTGCCAGCAGTTTATCGGCAGGAGAAACCAACTATGGCTACACCTTC.

This clonotype was found many times. This chain joins TRBV9 and TRBJ2-4; D tentatively reads TRBD1 or TRBD2 (5 bases each). CDR3 size: 14 residues. Trimming cost V 0 bases and J 1 base, with 5 bases left between them. The germline V gene encodes CDR1 SGDLS and CDR2 YYNGEE. CDR3 amino acids: CASSVGGAKNIQYF. The DNA of the CDR3 is TGTGCCAGCAGCGTAGGGGGGGCCAAAAACATTCAGTACTTC.

As regards this clonotype: One junction end disagrees with the germline gene, perhaps due to a read error. This rearrangement joins TRBV7-8 to TRBJ1-6; 11 bases are shared with TRBD1. The CDR3 runs 18 residues. Germline V gene sequence: CDR1 SGHVS, CDR2 FQNEAQ. The CDR3 sequence: CANSFGQGANLRDSPLHF. CDR3 DNA sequence: TGTGCCAACAGCTTCGGACAGGGGGCAAATCTCCGGGATTCACCCCTCCACTTT.

V gene TRBV12-3 or TRBV12-4 combines with J gene TRBJ2-1, with a possible D match to TRBD1 (7 bases). V shed 4 bases and J shed 9 bases, with 19 bases lying between them. CDR3 length equals 15 residues. CDR3 region: CASSYSGTEAGEQFF. CDR3 bases: TGTGCCAGCAGTTACTCCGGGACAGAAGCGGGTGAGCAGTTCTTC.

There are a few counts of this clonotype. This rearrangement joins TRBV6-7 to TRBJ1-5, with 9 bases aligning to TRBD1. TRBV6-7 is identified as an open reading frame with a role that is uncertain. This CDR3 has 19 residues. The junction had 14 bases not matched to a gene; V was cut back by 0 bases and J by 5 bases. The CDR3 loop reads CASSYSGGQGWVFDQPQHF. The CDR3 DNA sequence: TGTGCCAGCAGTTACTCGGGGGGACAGGGTTGGGTTTTTGATCAGCCCCAGCATTTT.

This clonotype has at least ten counts. This chain uses TRBV5-5 with TRBJ1-2; no clear D gene. The CDR3 totals 12 residues. V lost 1 base to trimming and J lost 6 bases, with 7 bases between them. Germline CDR1 reads SGHKS; CDR2 reads YYEKEE (reference sequence). The CDR3 DNA reads TGTGCCAGCAGCTTGCGTAGGGATGGCTACACCTTC. Residues: CASSLRRDGYTF.

With respect to this clonotype: Relative to the germline gene, one junction end is altered; a read error may explain this. The rearrangement uses TRBV28 and TRBJ1-2; D remains unclear. The CDR3 totals 14 residues. Germline V gene lookup returns CDR1 MDHEN and CDR2 SYDVKM. The CDR3 protein is CPSSLKFTRYGYTF. The CDR3 bases are TGTCCCAGCAGTTTAAAGTTTACGAGATACGGCTACACCTTC.